This TCR beta chain was identified during a study of T cells in Graves' hyperthyroidism and ophthalmopathy. General study findings and limits: Most expanded thyroid clonotypes above 0.001 also appeared in blood.

It was RNA transcripts that yielded the amplified TCR beta CDR3 regions. An initial round of RT-PCR targeting the TCR CDR3 relied on the HTBI primer set. TCRdb re-called the multiplex PCR reads with MiXCR, one entry per CDR3 protein. The table lists roughly 580,000 distinct CDR3 sequences, about 15% of them singletons. There are a few counts of this clonotype. Antigen unknown. This CDR3 has 17 amino acids. With 1 base removed from V and 4 bases from J, the gap between germline ends came to 19 bases. From germline, CDR1 is MGHRA and CDR2 YSYEKL. This clonotype was obtained from a woman in her twenties or thirties with Graves' hyperthyroidism that later progressed to Graves' ophthalmopathy. Specimen: blood. The chain couples TRBV4-1 to TRBJ2-5; possibly TRBD2 for D (6 bases). DNA for the CDR3: TGCGCCAGCAGCCAAGGAATGGCCCAGGCGGGGTTAGAGACCCAGTACTTC. Encoded protein: CASSQGMAQAGLETQYF.